This TCR gamma chain was identified in a study of gamma-delta T cells after stem cell transplantation. This clone is large. TCRdb re-processed the RT-PCR reads via CATT. The top ten hold under 80% of the sample, which has fewer than 300 gamma-chain clones, roughly 12% seen once. Germline assignment: CDR1 EGSTGY and CDR2 YDSYTSSV. V was pared by 0 bases and J by 2 bases, with 4 bases of the junction left unmatched. The CDR3 consists of 14 residues. Sequences were obtained from gamma-delta T cells. The source of this sequence is a human donor. It is not recorded whose cells these are; they may come from a transplant donor. V usage is TRGV4 and J usage is TRGJ1 or TRGJ2. CDR3 in amino acids: CATWDGPDYYKKLF. The CDR3 DNA sequence: TGTGCCACCTGGGATGGGCCCGATTATTATAAGAAACTCTTT.